These 10 T cell receptor beta chains came from one sample sequenced in a study of shared clonotypes between healthy human individuals. The table came from immunoSEQ multiplex PCR; TCRdb's copy has only in-frame clones and leaves some out. The data contain over 400,000 clones, over 70% of them singletons. Sequenced material: PBMCs. These receptors were collected from a woman aged 40 to 50 in good health. Some clones in this sample may be carry-over from other donors' samples.

This chain joins TRBV7-2 and TRBJ2-2, with 9 bases that match TRBD2. Germline CDR1 is SGHTA and CDR2 is FQGNSA. The length of the CDR3 is 15 residues. V gave up 6 bases and J gave up 3 bases; unmatched junction bases: 5. The CDR3 protein is CASSAGTSYTGELFF. CDR3 nucleotides: TGTGCCAGCAGTGCCGGGACTAGCTACACCGGGGAGCTGTTTTTT.

The V gene is TRBV9, the J gene TRBJ2-5, with TRBD2 identical over 13 bases. V lost 3 bases to trimming and J lost 7 bases; unmatched junction nucleotides: 0. This CDR3 comprises 13 residues. Germline V gene lookup returns CDR1 SGDLS and CDR2 YYNGEE. The CDR3 protein is CASSGTSGGTQYF. In nucleotides, the CDR3 is TGTGCCAGCAGCGGGACTAGCGGGGGGACCCAGTACTTC. The variable domain in full, completed from reference TRBV9 and TRBJ2-5, reads DSGVTQTPKHLITATGQRVTLRCSPRSGDLSVYWYQQSLDQGLQFLIQYYNGEERAKGNILERFSAQQFPDLHSELNLSSLELGDSALYFCASSGTSGGTQYFGPGTRLLVL.

The V call is TRBV5-1, the J call TRBJ1-1; D is uncertain. Trimming left V 2 bases short and J 4 bases short, with 12 bases between. CDR3 length equals 14 residues. Germline CDR1 is SGHRS and CDR2 is YFSETQ. The CDR3 region has the DNA TGCGCCAGCAGCTTAGACAAGTGGGGCACTGAAGCTTTCTTT. As protein: CASSLDKWGTEAFF.

The CDR3 reads CASSTGQGLNTEAFF. In DNA form, the CDR3 reads TGTGCCAGCAGCACCGGACAGGGGCTGAACACTGAAGCTTTCTTT. This chain uses TRBV5-8 with TRBJ1-1; 9 nucleotides line up with TRBD1. V lost 4 bases to trimming and J lost 0 bases; unmatched junction nucleotides: 4. Germline V lookup: CDR1 SGHTS, CDR2 YDEGEE. The CDR3 has 15 amino acids.

The chain is built from TRBV27 and TRBJ1-1; D might be TRBD1 (5 bases). Deletions cut 6 bases from V and 4 bases from J, with 12 bases between. CDR1 MNHEY and CDR2 SMNVEV come from the germline V gene (reference sequence). CDR3 length: 13 residues. CDR3 in amino acids: CASRYWGSTEAFF. The CDR3, as DNA: TGTGCCAGCAGGTACTGGGGGAGCACTGAAGCTTTCTTT.

The rearrangement links TRBV19 to TRBJ2-1; D remains ambiguous. Trimming left V 1 base short and J 0 bases short, with 10 bases between. From germline, CDR1 is LNHDA and CDR2 SQIVND (reference sequence). The CDR3 extends over 16 amino acids. CDR3 residues: CASSIAAAASYNEQFF. CDR3 DNA sequence: TGTGCCAGTAGTATAGCCGCCGCGGCCTCCTACAATGAGCAGTTCTTC.

Notes on this clone: The same CDR3 can be traced to other DNA sequences in this sample. J is TRBJ2-7 and V is TRBV28; D is perhaps TRBD2 (6 bases). V lost 2 bases and J lost 4, with 6 bases in between. Germline V lookup: CDR1 MDHEN, CDR2 SYDVKM. The CDR3 consists of 12 residues. CDR3 amino acids: CASSLGGYEQYF. The DNA of the CDR3 is TGTGCCAGCAGTTTAGGAGGGTACGAGCAGTACTTC.

The V and J genes are TRBV7-9 and TRBJ1-2; D may be TRBD1 (6 bases). CDR3 length equals 14 residues. CDR1 is SEHNR, CDR2 FQNEAQ, per germline (reference sequence). V was shortened by 1 base and J by 7 bases, with 13 bases between the two germline ends. CDR3 protein: CASSLVQGFGGYTF. In nucleotides, the CDR3 is TGTGCCAGCAGCTTAGTACAGGGTTTCGGTGGCTACACCTTC.

The genes are TRBV2 and TRBJ2-7, with D uncertain. Germline assignment: CDR1 SNHLY and CDR2 FYNNEI. V was cut by 7 bases and J by 2 bases, with 12 bases left in between. The CDR3 sequence is 13 residues long. The CDR3 nucleotides read TGTGCCAGCAACGGCCTAGTTCCCTACGAGCAGTACTTC. It encodes CASNGLVPYEQYF.

V and J are TRBV9 and TRBJ1-4; D gene unclear. V lost 1 base and J 0 bases, leaving 7 bases between the germline ends. This CDR3 contains 15 residues. Germline CDR1 and CDR2: SGDLS and YYNGEE. The DNA for the CDR3 is TGTGCCAGCAGCGTAACCACTGCAACTAATGAAAAACTGTTTTTT. Its translation is CASSVTTATNEKLFF.